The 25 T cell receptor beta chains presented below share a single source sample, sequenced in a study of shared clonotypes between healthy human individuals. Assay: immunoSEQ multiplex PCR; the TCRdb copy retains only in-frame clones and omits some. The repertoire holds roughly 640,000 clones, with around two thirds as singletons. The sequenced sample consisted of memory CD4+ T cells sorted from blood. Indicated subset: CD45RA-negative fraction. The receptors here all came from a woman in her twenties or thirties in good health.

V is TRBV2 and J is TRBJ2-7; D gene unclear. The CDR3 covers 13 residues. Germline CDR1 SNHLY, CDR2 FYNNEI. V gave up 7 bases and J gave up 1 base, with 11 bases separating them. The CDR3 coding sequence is TGTGCCAGCACAGATAGGATTTCCTACGAGCAGTACTTC. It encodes CASTDRISYEQYF.

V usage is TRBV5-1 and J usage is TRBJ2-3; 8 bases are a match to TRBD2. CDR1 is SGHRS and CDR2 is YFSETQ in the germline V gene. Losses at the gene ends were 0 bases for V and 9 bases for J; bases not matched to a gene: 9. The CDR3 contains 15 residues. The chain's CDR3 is CASSLGSGSYVTQYF. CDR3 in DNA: TGCGCCAGCAGCTTGGGAAGCGGGAGCTACGTGACGCAGTATTTT.

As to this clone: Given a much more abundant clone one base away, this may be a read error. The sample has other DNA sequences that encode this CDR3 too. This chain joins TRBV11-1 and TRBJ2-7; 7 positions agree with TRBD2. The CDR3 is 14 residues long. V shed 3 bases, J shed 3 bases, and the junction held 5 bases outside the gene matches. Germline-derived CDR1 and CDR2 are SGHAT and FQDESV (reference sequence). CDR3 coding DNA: TGTGCCAGCAGCTTCCAGCGGGATAGCTACGAGCAGTACTTC. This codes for CASSFQRDSYEQYF. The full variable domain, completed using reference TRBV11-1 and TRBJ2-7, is EAEVAQSPRYKITEKSQAVAFWCDPISGHATLYWYRQILGQGPELLVQFQDESVVDDSQLPKDRFSAERLKGVDSTLKIQPAELGDSAMYLCASSFQRDSYEQYFGPGTRLTVT.

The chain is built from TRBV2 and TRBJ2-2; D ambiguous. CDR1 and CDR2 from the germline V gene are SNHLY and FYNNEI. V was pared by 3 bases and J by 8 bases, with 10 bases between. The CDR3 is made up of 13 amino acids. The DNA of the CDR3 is TGTGCCAGCAGTGACCGAGTTCCTGGGGAGCTGTTTTTT. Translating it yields CASSDRVPGELFF.

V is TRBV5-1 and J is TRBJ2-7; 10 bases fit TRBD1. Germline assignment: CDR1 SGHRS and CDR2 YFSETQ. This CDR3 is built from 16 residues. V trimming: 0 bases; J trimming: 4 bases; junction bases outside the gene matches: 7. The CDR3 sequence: CASSLGTPGQGYEQYF. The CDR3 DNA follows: TGCGCCAGCAGCTTGGGGACCCCGGGACAGGGGTACGAGCAGTACTTC.

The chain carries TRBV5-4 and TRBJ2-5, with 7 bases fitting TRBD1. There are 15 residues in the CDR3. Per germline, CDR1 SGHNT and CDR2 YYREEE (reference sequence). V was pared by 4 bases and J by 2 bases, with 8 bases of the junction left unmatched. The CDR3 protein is CASSVEAGGQETQYF. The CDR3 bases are TGTGCCAGCAGCGTCGAGGCAGGGGGTCAAGAGACCCAGTACTTC.

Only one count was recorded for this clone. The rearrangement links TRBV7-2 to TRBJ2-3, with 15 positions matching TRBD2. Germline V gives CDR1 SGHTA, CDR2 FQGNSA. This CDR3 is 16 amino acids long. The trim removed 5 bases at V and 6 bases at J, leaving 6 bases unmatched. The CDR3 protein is CASSLPGTSGRDTQYF. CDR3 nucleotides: TGTGCCAGCAGCCTCCCCGGGACTAGCGGGAGGGATACGCAGTATTTT.

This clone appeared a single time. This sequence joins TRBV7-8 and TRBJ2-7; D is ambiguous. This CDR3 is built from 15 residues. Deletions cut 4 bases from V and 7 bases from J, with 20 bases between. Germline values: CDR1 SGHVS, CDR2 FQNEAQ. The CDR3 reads CASSSQTTLAEEQYF. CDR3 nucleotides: TGTGCCAGCAGCTCCCAGACAACCTTAGCCGAAGAGCAGTACTTC.

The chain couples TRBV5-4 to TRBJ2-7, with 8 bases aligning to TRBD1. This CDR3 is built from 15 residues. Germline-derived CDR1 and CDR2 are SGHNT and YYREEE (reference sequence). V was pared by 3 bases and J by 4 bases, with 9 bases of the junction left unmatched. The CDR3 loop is CASSSLGQGSYEQYF. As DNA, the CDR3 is TGTGCCAGCAGCTCCCTTGGACAGGGATCTTACGAGCAGTACTTC.

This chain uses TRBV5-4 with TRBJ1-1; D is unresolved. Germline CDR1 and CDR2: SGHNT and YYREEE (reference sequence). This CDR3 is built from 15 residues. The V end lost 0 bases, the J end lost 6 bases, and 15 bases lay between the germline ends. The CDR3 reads CASSLEPVAQAEAFF. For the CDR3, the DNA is TGTGCCAGCAGCTTGGAGCCGGTGGCGCAGGCTGAAGCTTTCTTT.

The CDR3, as DNA: TGCGCCAGCAGCCAGGGACAGGGCTATGGCTACACCTTC. As protein: CASSQGQGYGYTF. The chain uses TRBV5-1 and TRBJ1-2; TRBD1 agrees at 9 bases. Germline V lookup: CDR1 SGHRS, CDR2 YFSETQ. CDR3 length equals 13 residues. V shed 4 bases, J shed 4 bases, and the junction held 2 bases outside the gene matches.

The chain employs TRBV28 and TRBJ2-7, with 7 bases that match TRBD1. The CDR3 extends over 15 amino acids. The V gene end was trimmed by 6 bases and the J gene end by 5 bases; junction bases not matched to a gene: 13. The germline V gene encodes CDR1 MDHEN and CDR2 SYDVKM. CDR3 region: CASRLPRQGFHEQYF. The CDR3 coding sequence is TGTGCCAGCAGGCTCCCTCGACAGGGATTTCACGAGCAGTACTTC.

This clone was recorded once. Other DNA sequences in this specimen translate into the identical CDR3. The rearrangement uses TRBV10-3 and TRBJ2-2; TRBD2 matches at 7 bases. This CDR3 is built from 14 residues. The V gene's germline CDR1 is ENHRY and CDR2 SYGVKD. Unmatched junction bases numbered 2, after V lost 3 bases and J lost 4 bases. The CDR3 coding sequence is TGTGCCATCAGTGAAGCTAGCGGCACCGGGGAGCTGTTTTTT. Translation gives CAISEASGTGELFF.

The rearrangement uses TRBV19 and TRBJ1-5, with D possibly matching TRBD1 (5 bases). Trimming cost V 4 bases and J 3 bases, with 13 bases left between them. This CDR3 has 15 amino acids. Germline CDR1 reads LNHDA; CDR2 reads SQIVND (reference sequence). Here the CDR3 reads CASSTRDGNNQPQHF. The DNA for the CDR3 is TGTGCCAGTAGTACCAGGGACGGAAACAATCAGCCCCAGCATTTT.

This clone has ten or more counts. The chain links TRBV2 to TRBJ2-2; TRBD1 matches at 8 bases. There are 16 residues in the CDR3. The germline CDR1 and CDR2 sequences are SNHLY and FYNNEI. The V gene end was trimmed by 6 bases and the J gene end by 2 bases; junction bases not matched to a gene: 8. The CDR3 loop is CASRSGTGGNTGELFF. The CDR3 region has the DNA TGTGCCAGCAGGTCCGGGACAGGAGGAAACACCGGGGAGCTGTTTTTT. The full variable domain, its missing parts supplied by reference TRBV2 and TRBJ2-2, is EPEVTQTPSHQVTQMGQEVILRCVPISNHLYFYWYRQILGQKVEFLVSFYNNEISEKSEIFDDQFSVERPDGSNFTLKIRSTKLEDSAMYFCASRSGTGGNTGELFFGEGSRLTVL.

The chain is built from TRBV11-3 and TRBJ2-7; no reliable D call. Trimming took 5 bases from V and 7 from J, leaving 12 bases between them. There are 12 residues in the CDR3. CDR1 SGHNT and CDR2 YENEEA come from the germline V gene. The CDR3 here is CASSGVTLEQYF. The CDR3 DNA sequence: TGTGCCAGCAGCGGCGTGACTCTGGAGCAGTACTTC.

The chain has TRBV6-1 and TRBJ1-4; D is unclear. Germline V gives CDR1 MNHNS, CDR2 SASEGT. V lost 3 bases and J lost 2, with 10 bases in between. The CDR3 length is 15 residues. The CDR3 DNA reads TGTGCCAGCAGTGAGGGGATTTGGACTAATGAAAAACTGTTTTTT. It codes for CASSEGIWTNEKLFF.

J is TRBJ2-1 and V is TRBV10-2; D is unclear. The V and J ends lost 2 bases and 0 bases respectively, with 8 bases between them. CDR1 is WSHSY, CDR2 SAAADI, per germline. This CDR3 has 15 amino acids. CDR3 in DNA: TGCGCCAGCAGTGAGGGCAGAAGCTCCTACAATGAGCAGTTCTTC. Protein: CASSEGRSSYNEQFF.

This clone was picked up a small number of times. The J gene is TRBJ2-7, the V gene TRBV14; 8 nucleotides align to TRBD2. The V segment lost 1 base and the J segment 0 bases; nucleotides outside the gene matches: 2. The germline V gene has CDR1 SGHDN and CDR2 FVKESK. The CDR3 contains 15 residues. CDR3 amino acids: CASSQALAGSYEQYF. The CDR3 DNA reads TGTGCCAGCAGCCAAGCCCTAGCGGGCTCCTACGAGCAGTACTTC.

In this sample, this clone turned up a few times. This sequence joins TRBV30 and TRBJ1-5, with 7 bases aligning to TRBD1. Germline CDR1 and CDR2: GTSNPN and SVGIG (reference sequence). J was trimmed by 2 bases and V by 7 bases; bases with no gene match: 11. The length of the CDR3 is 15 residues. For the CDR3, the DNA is TGTGCCTTTTCTACAGGGGACTTCGGCAATCAGCCCCAGCATTTT. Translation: CAFSTGDFGNQPQHF. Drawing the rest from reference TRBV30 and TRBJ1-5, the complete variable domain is SQTIHQWPATLVQPVGSPLSLECTVEGTSNPNLYWYRQAAGRGLQLLFYSVGIGQISSEVPQNLSASRPQDRQFILSSKKLLLSDSGFYLCAFSTGDFGNQPQHFGDGTRLSIL.

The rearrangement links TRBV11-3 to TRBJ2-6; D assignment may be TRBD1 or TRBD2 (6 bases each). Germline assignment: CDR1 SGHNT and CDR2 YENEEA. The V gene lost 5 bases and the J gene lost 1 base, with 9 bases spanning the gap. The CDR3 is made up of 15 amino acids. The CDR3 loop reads CASSQGGSGANVLTF. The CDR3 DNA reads TGTGCCAGCAGCCAAGGGGGGTCTGGGGCCAACGTCCTGACTTTC.

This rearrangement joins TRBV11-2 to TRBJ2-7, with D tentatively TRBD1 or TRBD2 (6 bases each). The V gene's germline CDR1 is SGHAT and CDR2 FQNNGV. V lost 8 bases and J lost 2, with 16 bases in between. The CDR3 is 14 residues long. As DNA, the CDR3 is TGTGCCAGCCGCTCGACAAGGGGGGCCTACGAGCAGTACTTC. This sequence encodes CASRSTRGAYEQYF.

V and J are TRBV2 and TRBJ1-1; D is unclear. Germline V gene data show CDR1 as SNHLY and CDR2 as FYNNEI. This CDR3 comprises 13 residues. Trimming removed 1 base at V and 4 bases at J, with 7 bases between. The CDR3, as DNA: TGTGCCAGCAGTGAAGAATACCGCACTGAAGCTTTCTTT. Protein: CASSEEYRTEAFF.

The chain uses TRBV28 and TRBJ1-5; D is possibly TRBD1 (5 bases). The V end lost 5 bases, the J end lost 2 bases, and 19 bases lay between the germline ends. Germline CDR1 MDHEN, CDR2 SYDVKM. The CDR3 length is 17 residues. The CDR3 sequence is CASSHAAGRSGNQPQHF. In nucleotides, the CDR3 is TGTGCCAGCAGTCACGCGGCAGGGCGGTCGGGCAATCAGCCCCAGCATTTT.

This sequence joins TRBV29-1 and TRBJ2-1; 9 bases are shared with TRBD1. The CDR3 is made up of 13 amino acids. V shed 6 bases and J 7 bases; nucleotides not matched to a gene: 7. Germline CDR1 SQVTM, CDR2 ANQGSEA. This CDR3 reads CSVPGQGLNEQFF. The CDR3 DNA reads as TGCAGCGTGCCGGGACAGGGCCTGAATGAGCAGTTCTTC.